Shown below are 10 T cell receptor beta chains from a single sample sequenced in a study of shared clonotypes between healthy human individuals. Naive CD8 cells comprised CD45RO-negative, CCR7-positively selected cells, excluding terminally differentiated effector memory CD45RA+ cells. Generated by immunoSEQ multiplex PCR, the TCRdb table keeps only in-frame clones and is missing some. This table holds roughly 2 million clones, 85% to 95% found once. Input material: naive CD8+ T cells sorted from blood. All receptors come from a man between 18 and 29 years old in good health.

This chain's CDR3 is CASSSLQGYSYNEQFF. The CDR3 bases are TGTGCCAGCAGCTCATTACAGGGTTACTCCTACAATGAGCAGTTCTTC. This rearrangement joins TRBV9 to TRBJ2-1; TRBD1 is a possible D gene (6 bases). The germline CDR1 and CDR2 sequences are SGDLS and YYNGEE. The V and J ends lost 4 bases and 0 bases respectively, with 14 bases between them. The CDR3 is 16 residues long.

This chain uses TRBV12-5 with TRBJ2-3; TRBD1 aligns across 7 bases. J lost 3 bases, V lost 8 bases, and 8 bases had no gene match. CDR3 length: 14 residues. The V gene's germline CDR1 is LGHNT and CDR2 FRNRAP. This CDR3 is CASTPDRTTDTQYF. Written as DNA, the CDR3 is TGTGCTAGTACCCCGGACAGGACAACAGATACGCAGTATTTT.

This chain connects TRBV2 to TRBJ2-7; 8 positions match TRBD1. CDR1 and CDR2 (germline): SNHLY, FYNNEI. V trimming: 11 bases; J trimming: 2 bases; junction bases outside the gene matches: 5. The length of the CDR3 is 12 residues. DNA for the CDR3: TGTGCCTCGGGACAGGTTACCTACGAGCAGTACTTC. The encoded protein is CASGQVTYEQYF.

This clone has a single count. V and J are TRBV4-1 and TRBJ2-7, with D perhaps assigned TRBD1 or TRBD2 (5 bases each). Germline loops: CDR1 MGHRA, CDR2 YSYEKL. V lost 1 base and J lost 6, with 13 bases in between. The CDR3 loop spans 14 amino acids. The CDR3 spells CASSQVGTVGEQYF. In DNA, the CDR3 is TGCGCCAGCAGCCAAGTAGGGACGGTTGGCGAGCAGTACTTC.

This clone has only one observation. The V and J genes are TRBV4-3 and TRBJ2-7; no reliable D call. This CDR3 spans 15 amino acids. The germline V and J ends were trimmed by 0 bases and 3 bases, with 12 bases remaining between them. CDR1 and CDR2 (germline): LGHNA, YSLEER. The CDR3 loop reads CASSQDMVASYEQYF. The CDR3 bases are TGCGCCAGCAGCCAAGATATGGTGGCCAGCTACGAGCAGTACTTC.

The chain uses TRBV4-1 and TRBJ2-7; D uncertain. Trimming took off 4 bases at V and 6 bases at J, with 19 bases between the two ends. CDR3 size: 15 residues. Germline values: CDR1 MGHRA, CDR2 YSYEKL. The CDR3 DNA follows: TGCGCCAGCAGCCCGCGACCGGCCAGTGCAGTCGAGCAGTACTTC. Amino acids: CASSPRPASAVEQYF.

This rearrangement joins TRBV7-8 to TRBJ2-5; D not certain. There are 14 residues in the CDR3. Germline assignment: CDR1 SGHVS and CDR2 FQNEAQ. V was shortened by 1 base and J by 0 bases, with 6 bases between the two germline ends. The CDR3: CASSLESNQETQYF. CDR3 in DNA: TGTGCCAGCAGCTTAGAATCCAACCAAGAGACCCAGTACTTC. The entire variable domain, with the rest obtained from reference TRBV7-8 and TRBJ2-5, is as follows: GAGVSQSPRYKVAKRGQDVALRCDPISGHVSLFWYQQALGQGPEFLTYFQNEAQLDKSGLPSDRFFAERPEGSVSTLKIQRTQQEDSAVYLCASSLESNQETQYFGPGTRLLVL.

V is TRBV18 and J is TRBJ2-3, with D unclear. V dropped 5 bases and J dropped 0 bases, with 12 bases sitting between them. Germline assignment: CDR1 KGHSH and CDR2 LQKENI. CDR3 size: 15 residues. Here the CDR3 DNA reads TGTGCCAGCTCAGAGAGCCCAGATAGCACAGATACGCAGTATTTT. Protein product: CASSESPDSTDTQYF.

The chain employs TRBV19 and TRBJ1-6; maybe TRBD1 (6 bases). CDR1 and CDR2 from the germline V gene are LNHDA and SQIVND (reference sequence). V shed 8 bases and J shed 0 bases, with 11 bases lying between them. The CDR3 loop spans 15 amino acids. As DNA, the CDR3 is TGTGCCAGTCGTGACAGGAGCTCCTATAATTCACCCCTCCACTTT. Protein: CASRDRSSYNSPLHF.

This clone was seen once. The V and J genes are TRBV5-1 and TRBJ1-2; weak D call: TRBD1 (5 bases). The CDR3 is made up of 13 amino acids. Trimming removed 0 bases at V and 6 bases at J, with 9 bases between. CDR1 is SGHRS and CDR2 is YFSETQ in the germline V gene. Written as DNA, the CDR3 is TGCGCCAGCAGCTTGGACAGGCCGGATGGCTACACCTTC. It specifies CASSLDRPDGYTF.